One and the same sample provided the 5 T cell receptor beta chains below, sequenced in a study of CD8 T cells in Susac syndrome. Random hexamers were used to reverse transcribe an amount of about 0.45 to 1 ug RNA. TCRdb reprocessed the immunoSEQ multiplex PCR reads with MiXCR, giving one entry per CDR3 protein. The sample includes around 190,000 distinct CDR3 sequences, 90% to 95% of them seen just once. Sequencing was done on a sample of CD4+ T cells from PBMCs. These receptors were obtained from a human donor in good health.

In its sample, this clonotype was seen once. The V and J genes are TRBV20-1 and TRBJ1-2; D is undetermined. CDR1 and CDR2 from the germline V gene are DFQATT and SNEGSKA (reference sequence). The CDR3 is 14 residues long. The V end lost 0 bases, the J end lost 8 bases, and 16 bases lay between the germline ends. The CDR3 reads CSARDLGGGAGYTF. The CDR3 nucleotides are TGCAGTGCTAGAGATCTCGGCGGAGGAGCCGGCTACACCTTC.

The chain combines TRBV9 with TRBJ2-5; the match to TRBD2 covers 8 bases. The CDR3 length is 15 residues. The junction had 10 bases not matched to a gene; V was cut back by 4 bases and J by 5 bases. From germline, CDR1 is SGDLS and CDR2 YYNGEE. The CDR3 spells CASSSQGSGGETQYF. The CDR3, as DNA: TGTGCCAGCAGCTCCCAAGGTTCGGGAGGGGAGACCCAGTACTTC.

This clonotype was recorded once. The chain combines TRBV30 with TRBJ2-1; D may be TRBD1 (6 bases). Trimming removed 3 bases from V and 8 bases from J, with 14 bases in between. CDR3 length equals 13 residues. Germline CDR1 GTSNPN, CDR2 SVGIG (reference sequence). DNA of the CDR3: TGTGCCTGGAGCCGGACAGATGGGGATGAGCAGTTCTTC. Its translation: CAWSRTDGDEQFF.

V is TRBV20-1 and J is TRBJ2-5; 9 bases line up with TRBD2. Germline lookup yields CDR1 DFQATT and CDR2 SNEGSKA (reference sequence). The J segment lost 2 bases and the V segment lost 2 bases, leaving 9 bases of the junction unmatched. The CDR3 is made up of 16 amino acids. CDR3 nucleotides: TGCAGTGCTAGAACCGGGACTAGCAGAGTTCAAGAGACCCAGTACTTC. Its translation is CSARTGTSRVQETQYF.

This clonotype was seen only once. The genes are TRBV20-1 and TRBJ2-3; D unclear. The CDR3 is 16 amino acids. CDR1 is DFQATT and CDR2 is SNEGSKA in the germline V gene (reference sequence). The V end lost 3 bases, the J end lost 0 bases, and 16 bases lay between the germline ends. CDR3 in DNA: TGCAGTGCTAGCCCGAGAACTTCGACTAGCACAGATACGCAGTATTTT. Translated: CSASPRTSTSTDTQYF.